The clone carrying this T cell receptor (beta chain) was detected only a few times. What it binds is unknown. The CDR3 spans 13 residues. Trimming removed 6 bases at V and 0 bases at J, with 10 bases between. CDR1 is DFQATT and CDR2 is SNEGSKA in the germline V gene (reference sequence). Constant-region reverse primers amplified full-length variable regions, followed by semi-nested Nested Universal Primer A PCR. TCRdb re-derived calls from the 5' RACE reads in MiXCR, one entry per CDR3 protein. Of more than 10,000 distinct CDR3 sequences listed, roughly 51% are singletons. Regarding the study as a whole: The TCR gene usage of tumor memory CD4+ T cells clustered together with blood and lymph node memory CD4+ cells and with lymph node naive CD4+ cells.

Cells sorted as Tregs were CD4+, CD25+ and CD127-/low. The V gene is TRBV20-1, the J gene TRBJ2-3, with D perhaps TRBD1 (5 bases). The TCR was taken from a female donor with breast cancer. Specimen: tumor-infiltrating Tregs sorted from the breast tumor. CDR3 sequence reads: CSARTPSTDTQYF. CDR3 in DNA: TGCAGTGCAAGGACACCTAGCACAGATACGCAGTATTTT.